This passage covers 9 T cell receptor beta chains from one sample sequenced in a study of T cell responses to AZD1222 COVID-19 vaccine. Measured with immunoSEQ multiplex PCR; TCRdb has only the in-frame clones, and not every one. The data show over 95,000 clones, around 87% seen once. The sequenced sample was peripheral blood, obtained on day 0 of AZD1222 vaccination. The receptors were gathered from an adult in good health.

The gene calls are TRBV6-1 and TRBJ1-2; 9 bases are a match to TRBD1. The CDR3 is made up of 16 amino acids. Trimming took 1 base from V and 10 from J; bases not matched to a gene: 13. The V gene's germline CDR1 is MNHNS and CDR2 SASEGT. The CDR3 DNA sequence: TGTGCCAGCAGTGAAGAAAGGACAGGGGTTGTTAATGACTACACCTTC. Translation: CASSEERTGVVNDYTF.

The chain links TRBV11-2 to TRBJ2-5, with TRBD1 identical over 7 bases. Looked up from germline, CDR1 is SGHAT and CDR2 is FQNNGV. V was clipped by 0 bases and J by 5 bases; unmatched bases: 12. The CDR3 runs to 17 residues. CDR3 in DNA: TGTGCCAGCAGCTTAGATGGGGACACAGGGGTTCGGGAGACCCAGTACTTC. Protein product: CASSLDGDTGVRETQYF.

The chain employs TRBV18 and TRBJ2-7, with TRBD1 matching 10 bases. The J segment lost 6 bases and the V segment lost 6 bases, leaving 11 bases of the junction unmatched. CDR3 length: 15 residues. Per the germline V gene, CDR1 is KGHSH and CDR2 is LQKENI. The CDR3 bases are TGTGCCAGCTCTCAATACCGGGACAGGGGATTCGAGCAGTACTTC. Translation: CASSQYRDRGFEQYF. Full variable domain (missing parts from reference TRBV18 and TRBJ2-7): NAGVMQNPRHLVRRRGQEARLRCSPMKGHSHVYWYRQLPEEGLKFMVYLQKENIIDESGMPKERFSAEFPKEGPSILRIQQVVRGDSAAYFCASSQYRDRGFEQYFGPGTRLTVT.

The chain has TRBV5-4 and TRBJ1-1; perhaps TRBD1 as D (5 bases). V lost 4 bases and J lost 2, with 15 bases in between. The CDR3 contains 15 residues. CDR1 SGHNT and CDR2 YYREEE come from the germline V gene (reference sequence). The CDR3 is CASSPELGVNTEAFF. The DNA for the CDR3 is TGTGCCAGCAGCCCCGAATTGGGGGTAAACACTGAAGCTTTCTTT.

The chain joins TRBV10-2 to TRBJ1-5; 9 nucleotides agree with TRBD1. The CDR3 runs 15 residues. J was trimmed by 6 bases and V by 3 bases; bases with no gene match: 6. Germline V gives CDR1 WSHSY, CDR2 SAAADI. CDR3 coding DNA: TGCGCCAGCAGTGACGGGACAGGGTACGGTCAGCCCCAGCATTTT. This gives the protein CASSDGTGYGQPQHF.

The chain links TRBV3-1 (or the pseudogene TRBV3-2) to TRBJ2-1; 15 bases line up with TRBD2. V trimming: 5 bases; J trimming: 4 bases; junction bases outside the gene matches: 6. This CDR3 region has 17 residues. The germline V gene encodes CDR1 LGHDT and CDR2 YNNKEL (reference sequence). The CDR3 DNA sequence: TGTGCCAGCAGCTCGAGGACTAGCGGGAGGGCTTACAATGAGCAGTTCTTC. Translating it yields CASSSRTSGRAYNEQFF.

The genes are TRBV4-3 and TRBJ2-7; 8 positions agree with TRBD2. Germline CDR1 reads LGHNA; CDR2 reads YSLEER. The CDR3 has 15 amino acids. Germline trimming cut 1 base from V and 7 bases from J; bases unmatched to any gene: 9. The CDR3 here is CASSQGVASGLEQYF. CDR3 nucleotides: TGCGCCAGCAGCCAAGGGGTGGCTAGCGGGCTGGAGCAGTACTTC.

This rearrangement joins TRBV11-2 to TRBJ2-2; 8 nucleotides line up with TRBD1. With 6 bases clipped from V and 3 bases from J, the junction kept 15 bases outside the gene matches. Germline CDR1 SGHAT, CDR2 FQNNGV. The CDR3 totals 18 residues. The CDR3 DNA is TGTGCCAGCAGGCCCATTCATCAGGGGGCGGGGTACACCGGGGAGCTGTTTTTT. It translates to CASRPIHQGAGYTGELFF.

This rearrangement joins TRBV3-1 (or the pseudogene TRBV3-2) to TRBJ1-2, with D perhaps TRBD1 (6 bases). The CDR3 sequence is 14 residues long. Germline-derived CDR1 and CDR2 are LGHDT and YNNKEL (reference sequence). With 1 base removed from V and 6 bases from J, the gap between germline ends came to 12 bases. CDR3 coding DNA: TGTGCCAGCAGCCAAGGACAGGCAAGGGATGGCTACACCTTC. It yields the protein CASSQGQARDGYTF.